This T cell receptor (beta chain) is from a study of T cell changes during pregnancy in multiple sclerosis. Germline CDR1 and CDR2: SEHNR and FQNEAQ (reference sequence). J gave up 1 base and V 2 bases, and 4 bases lay outside the gene matches. CDR3 length: 15 amino acids. Repertoires were generated with immunoSEQ multiplex PCR, while TCRdb's copy carries only in-frame clones and drops some. Found here are under 70,000 clones, 85% to 95% of them singletons; the top ten hold just under 2%. The sequence was obtained from a female donor in good health, enrolled as a control in a pregnancy study. The sequenced sample was peripheral blood, obtained in the third trimester of pregnancy. The chain has TRBV7-9 and TRBJ2-7; TRBD2 aligns across 8 bases. CDR3 coding DNA: TGTGCCAGCAGCTTATCGGGACTAGGTTCCTACGAGCAGTACTTC. Residues: CASSLSGLGSYEQYF.